This record looks at one TCR beta chain sequence and its context. Its matching antigen is unknown. This sample is drawn from a study of T-cell reconstitution after alpha-beta-depleted transplantation in children. Study-wide findings and caveats: Newly produced T cells mostly accounted for T-cell counts and diversity one year post-transplant. Reportedly, alpha-beta T cells present about two months post-transplant originated from several hundred expanded clones of graft origin. Several patients had high TCRbeta diversity at day 60; it came from surviving recipient T cells and thymic progenitors.

The library targeted TCRbeta and was prepared with unique molecular identifiers. Via MiXCR, TCRdb re-called the PCR reads, giving one row per CDR3 protein. The sample includes around 800,000 distinct CDR3 sequences, 16% seen only once; the top ten take about 4.6%. Between the trimmed V and J ends, which lost 1 base and 4 bases, there was a span of 8 bases. The CDR3 runs to 14 residues. Germline V lookup: CDR1 LGHDT, CDR2 YNNKEL (reference sequence). This receptor was obtained from a male patient younger than 18 who had a stem cell transplant for acute lymphoblastic leukemia, so the T cells may come from the graft donor. The chain carries TRBV3-1 and TRBJ2-1, with a tentative D call TRBD1 (6 bases). Sequenced material: PBMCs, mostly from graft donor cells, taken 360 days after TCRalphabeta/CD19-depleted stem cell transplant. CDR3 loop: CASSQGGQYNEQFF. For the CDR3, the DNA is TGTGCCAGCAGCCAAGGGGGGCAATACAATGAGCAGTTCTTC.